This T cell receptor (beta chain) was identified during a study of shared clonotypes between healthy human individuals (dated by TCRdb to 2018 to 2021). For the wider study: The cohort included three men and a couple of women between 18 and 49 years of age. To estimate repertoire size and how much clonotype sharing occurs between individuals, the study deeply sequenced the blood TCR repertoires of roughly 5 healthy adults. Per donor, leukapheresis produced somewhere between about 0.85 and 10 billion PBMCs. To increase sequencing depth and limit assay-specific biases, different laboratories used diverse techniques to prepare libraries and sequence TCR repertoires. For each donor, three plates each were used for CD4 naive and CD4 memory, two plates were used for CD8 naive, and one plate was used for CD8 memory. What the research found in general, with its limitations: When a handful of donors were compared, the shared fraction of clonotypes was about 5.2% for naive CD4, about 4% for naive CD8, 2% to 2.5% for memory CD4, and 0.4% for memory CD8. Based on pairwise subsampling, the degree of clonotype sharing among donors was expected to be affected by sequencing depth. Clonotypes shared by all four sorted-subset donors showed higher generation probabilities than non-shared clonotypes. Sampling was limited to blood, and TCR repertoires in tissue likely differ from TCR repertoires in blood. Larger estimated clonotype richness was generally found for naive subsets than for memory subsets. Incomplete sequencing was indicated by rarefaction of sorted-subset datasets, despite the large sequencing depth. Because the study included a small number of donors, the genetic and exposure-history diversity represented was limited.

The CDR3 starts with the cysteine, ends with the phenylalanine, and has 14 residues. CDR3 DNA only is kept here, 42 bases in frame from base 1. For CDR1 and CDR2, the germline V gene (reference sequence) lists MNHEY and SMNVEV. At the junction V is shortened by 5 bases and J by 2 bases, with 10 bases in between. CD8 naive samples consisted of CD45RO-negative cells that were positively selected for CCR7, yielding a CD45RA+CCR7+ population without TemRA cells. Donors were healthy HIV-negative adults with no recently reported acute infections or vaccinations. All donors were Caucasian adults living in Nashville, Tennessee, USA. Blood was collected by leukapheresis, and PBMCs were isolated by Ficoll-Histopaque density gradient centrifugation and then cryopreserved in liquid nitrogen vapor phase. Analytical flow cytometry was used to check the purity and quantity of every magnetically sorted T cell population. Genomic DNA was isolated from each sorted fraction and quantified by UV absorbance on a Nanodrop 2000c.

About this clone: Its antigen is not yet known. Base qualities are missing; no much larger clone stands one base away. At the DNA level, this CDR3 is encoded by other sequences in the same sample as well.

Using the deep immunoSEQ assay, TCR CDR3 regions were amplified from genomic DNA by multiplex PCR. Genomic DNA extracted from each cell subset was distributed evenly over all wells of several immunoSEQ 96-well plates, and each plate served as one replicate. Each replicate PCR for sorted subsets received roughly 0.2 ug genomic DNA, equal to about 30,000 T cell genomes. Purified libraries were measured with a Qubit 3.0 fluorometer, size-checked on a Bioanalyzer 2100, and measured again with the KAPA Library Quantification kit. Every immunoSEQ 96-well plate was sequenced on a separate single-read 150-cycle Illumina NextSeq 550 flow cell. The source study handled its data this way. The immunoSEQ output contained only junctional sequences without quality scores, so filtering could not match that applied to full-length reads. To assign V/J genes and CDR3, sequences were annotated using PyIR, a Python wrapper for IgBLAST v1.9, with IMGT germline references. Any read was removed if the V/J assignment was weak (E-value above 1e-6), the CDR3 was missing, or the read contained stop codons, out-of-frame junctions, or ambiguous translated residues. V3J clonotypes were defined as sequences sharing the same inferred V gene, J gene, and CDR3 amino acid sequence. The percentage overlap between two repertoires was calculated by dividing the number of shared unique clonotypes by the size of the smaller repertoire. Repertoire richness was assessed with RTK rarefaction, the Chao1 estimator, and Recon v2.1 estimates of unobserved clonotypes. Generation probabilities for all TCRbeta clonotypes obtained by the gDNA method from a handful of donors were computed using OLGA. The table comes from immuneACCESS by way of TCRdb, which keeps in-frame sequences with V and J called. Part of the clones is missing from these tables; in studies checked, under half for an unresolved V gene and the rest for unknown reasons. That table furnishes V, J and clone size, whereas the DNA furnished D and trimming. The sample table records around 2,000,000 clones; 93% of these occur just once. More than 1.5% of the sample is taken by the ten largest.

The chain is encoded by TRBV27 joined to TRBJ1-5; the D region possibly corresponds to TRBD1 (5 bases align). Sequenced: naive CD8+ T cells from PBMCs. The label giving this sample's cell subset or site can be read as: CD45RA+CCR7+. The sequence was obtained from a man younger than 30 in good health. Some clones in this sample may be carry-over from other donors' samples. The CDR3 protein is CASSLRQRNQPQHF. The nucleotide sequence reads TGTGCCAGCAGTCTAAGACAGCGCAATCAGCCCCAGCATTTT.